This entry lists 5 T cell receptor beta chains sequenced from one sample in a study of CD8 T cells in Susac syndrome. RNA, at about 0.45 to 1 ug, was reverse transcribed with random hexamers. Via MiXCR, TCRdb re-called the immunoSEQ multiplex PCR reads, giving one row per CDR3 protein. The sample gives 150,000 to 200,000 distinct CDR3 sequences, just under 95% of which show up once; about 0.17% is in the top ten. Sequencing was carried out using CD8+ T cells from PBMCs. The receptors originated from a human donor with Susac syndrome.

This clonotype was recorded once. The CDR3 is CASTRTLDGVHGEQFF. CDR3 nucleotides: TGTGCCAGCACCCGGACCTTAGATGGAGTTCACGGTGAGCAGTTCTTC. The chain is built from TRBV7-9 and TRBJ2-1; D call uncertain. The CDR3 is 16 residues long. V lost 7 bases, J lost 9 bases, and 25 bases lay in between. Germline V gene lookup returns CDR1 SEHNR and CDR2 FQNEAQ (reference sequence).

This clonotype occurred a few times. The chain joins TRBV6-4 to TRBJ1-4; no clear D gene. The CDR3 consists of 12 residues. Germline-derived CDR1 and CDR2 are MRHNA and SNTAGT. Trimming stripped 5 bases from V and 2 bases from J, with 3 bases between. For the CDR3, the DNA is TGTGCCAGCAGTAGTACTAATGAAAAACTGTTTTTT. This translates into CASSSTNEKLFF.

This chain connects TRBV20-1 to TRBJ1-5; the D gene is possibly TRBD1 (5 bases). Between the trimmed V and J ends, which lost 2 bases and 2 bases, there was a span of 19 bases. This CDR3 spans 17 amino acids. The V gene's germline CDR1 is DFQATT and CDR2 SNEGSKA (reference sequence). CDR3 nucleotide sequence: TGCAGTGCTAGAACTCGGTGGGGCAGCCAAGGCAATCAGCCCCAGCATTTT. This codes for CSARTRWGSQGNQPQHF.

The rearrangement joins TRBV4-1 to TRBJ2-1, with a weak D call TRBD2 (5 bases). Deletions cut 1 base from V and 5 bases from J, with 9 bases between. The CDR3 length is 14 residues. In germline, CDR1 is MGHRA, CDR2 YSYEKL. CDR3 sequence: CASSQVRGDNEQFF. The CDR3 nucleotides read TGCGCCAGCAGCCAAGTACGGGGTGACAATGAGCAGTTCTTC.

V gene TRBV27 combines with J gene TRBJ1-1, with 8 bases aligning to TRBD1. The CDR3 totals 14 residues. V dropped 6 bases and J dropped 5; count of bases not matched to a gene: 8. Germline V CDR1 and CDR2: MNHEY, SMNVEV (reference sequence). The CDR3 loop is CASSPQGAGTEAFF. The CDR3 nucleotides read TGTGCCAGCAGCCCGCAGGGGGCGGGGACTGAAGCTTTCTTT.